This T cell receptor beta chain is drawn from a study of shared clonotypes between healthy human individuals. Findings and caveats of the study: As a rule, naive subsets had a larger estimated richness than memory subsets.

There are 15 residues in the CDR3. Germline loops: CDR1 LNHNV, CDR2 YYDKDF (reference sequence). The ends were cut back, 0 bases at V and 2 bases at J, with 11 bases in the middle. Generated by immunoSEQ multiplex PCR, the TCRdb table keeps only in-frame clones and is missing some. The table records 1.5 million to 1.9 million clones, about 98% of them present only once. There were no recent acute infections or vaccinations among the donors, who were healthy HIV-negative adults. Concerning this clone: Its antigen is still unknown.

The V call is TRBV15, the J call TRBJ2-7, with a tentative D call TRBD2 (6 bases). Sequencing was carried out using naive CD4+ T cells sorted from blood. Subset here: CD45RA+ positively selected. This receptor was obtained from a man aged 25-40 years in good health. The CDR3 reads CATSRDIAEAYEQYF. The CDR3 nucleotides read TGTGCCACCAGCAGAGATATAGCGGAAGCCTACGAGCAGTACTTC.